Listed below are T cell receptor beta chains from one sample, sequenced in a study of molecular identifiers for immune sequencing clone quantification. TCRdb fed the PCR reads into MiXCR, producing one record per CDR3 protein. The sample consists of under 600,000 distinct CDR3 sequences, about 25% of them appearing once. The specimen sequenced was naive CD8+ T cells from blood, with Jurkat cell RNA spiked in. The receptors here all came from a human donor in good health. Some libraries in this study had Jurkat cell RNA spiked in. CDR3s include the opening cysteine and the closing phenylalanine or tryptophan. D genes are given only for firm matches. Part of the rows lack a size; the others show once, few, many or a class for expanded clones.

V: TRBV9; J: TRBJ2-6; D: -; size: few; CDR3: CASSGRPDSGANVLTF; DNA: TGTGCCAGCAGCGGACGGCCGGACTCTGGGGCCAACGTCCTGACTTTC
V: TRBV7-9; J: TRBJ1-4; D: TRBD1; size: few; CDR3: CASSLTTGTAPEKLFF; DNA: TGTGCCAGCAGCTTAACAACCGGGACAGCCCCTGAAAAACTGTTTTTT
V: TRBV28; J: TRBJ2-3; D: -; size: -; CDR3: CASSLALASTDTQYF; DNA: TGTGCCAGCAGTTTGGCATTAGCTAGCACAGATACGCAGTATTTT
V: TRBV3-1; J: TRBJ2-2; D: -; size: -; CDR3: CASTNQLRGQPEGTGELFF; DNA: TGTGCCAGCACTAACCAACTCCGGGGCCAGCCAGAAGGGACCGGGGAGCTGTTTTTT
V: TRBV9; J: TRBJ2-7; D: -; size: -; CDR3: CASSVGGASSYEQYF; DNA: TGTGCCAGCAGCGTAGGTGGGGCTAGCTCCTACGAGCAGTACTTC
V: TRBV7-9; J: TRBJ1-5; D: -; size: -; CDR3: CASSLERGPMGDQPQHF; DNA: TGTGCCAGCAGCTTAGAACGGGGACCGATGGGGGATCAGCCCCAGCATTTT
V: TRBV28; J: TRBJ2-5; D: TRBD2; size: few; CDR3: CASSSRIAGGETQYF; DNA: TGTGCCAGCAGTTCTAGAATAGCGGGAGGTGAGACCCAGTACTTC
V: TRBV7-9; J: TRBJ2-7; D: TRBD2; size: -; CDR3: CASSFGLAAENEQYF; DNA: TGTGCCAGCAGCTTCGGACTAGCGGCTGAGAACGAGCAGTACTTC
V: TRBV18; J: TRBJ1-1; D: -; size: many; CDR3: CASSNPWTVISEAFF; DNA: TGTGCCAGCTCAAACCCTTGGACAGTAATTTCTGAAGCTTTCTTT
V: TRBV3-1; J: TRBJ2-5; D: TRBD2; size: -; CDR3: CASRKTSGRAQETQYF; DNA: TGTGCCAGCAGGAAGACTAGCGGGAGGGCCCAAGAGACCCAGTACTTC
V: TRBV14; J: TRBJ1-2; D: -; size: few; CDR3: CASSQDLGGDYGYTF; DNA: TGTGCCAGCAGCCAAGATCTTGGGGGCGACTATGGCTACACCTTC
V: TRBV30; J: TRBJ2-7; D: -; size: -; CDR3: CAWSVPRFRTYEQYF; DNA: TGTGCCTGGAGTGTACCCAGGTTCCGGACCTACGAGCAGTACTTC
V: TRBV20-1; J: TRBJ2-7; D: -; size: -; CDR3: CSARDIGTYRYYEQYF; DNA: TGCAGTGCTAGAGATATTGGGACTTATAGGTACTACGAGCAGTACTTC
V: TRBV28; J: TRBJ2-2; D: TRBD1; size: -; CDR3: CASSTGQGRTGELSF; DNA: TGTGCCAGCAGTACTGGACAGGGACGAACCGGGGAGCTGTCTTTT
V: TRBV20-1; J: TRBJ2-7; D: -; size: -; CDR3: CSASHFQGISYEQYF; DNA: TGCAGTGCTAGTCATTTCCAGGGTATTTCCTACGAGCAGTACTTC
V: TRBV5-6; J: TRBJ2-7; D: TRBD2; size: -; CDR3: CASRLHGAGGHYEQYF; DNA: TGTGCCAGCAGGCTCCATGGTGCGGGAGGGCACTACGAGCAGTACTTC
V: TRBV28; J: TRBJ1-1; D: TRBD1; size: many; CDR3: CASSLRTGGFTEAFF; DNA: TGTGCCAGCAGTTTGAGGACAGGGGGCTTCACTGAAGCTTTCTTT
V: TRBV7-6; J: TRBJ1-3; D: -; size: few; CDR3: CASSSPRGADSTSGNTIYF; DNA: TGTGCCAGCAGCTCGCCTAGGGGAGCAGACAGTACCTCTGGAAACACCATATATTTT
V: TRBV29-1; J: TRBJ1-1; D: -; size: many; CDR3: CSVEITEAFF; DNA: TGCAGCGTTGAGATCACTGAAGCTTTCTTT
V: TRBV13; J: TRBJ2-2; D: -; size: once; CDR3: CASGGTNTGELFF; DNA: TGTGCCAGCGGGGGGACGAACACCGGGGAGCTGTTTTTT
V: TRBV30; J: TRBJ2-7; D: -; size: -; CDR3: CAFIDSSYEQYF; DNA: TGTGCCTTCATCGACAGCTCCTACGAGCAGTACTTC
V: TRBV27; J: TRBJ2-3; D: TRBD1; size: -; CDR3: CASSLMTPGQGNTPQYF; DNA: TGTGCCAGCAGTTTAATGACACCGGGACAGGGTAATACGCCGCAGTATTTT
V: TRBV7-9; J: TRBJ1-4; D: -; size: -; CDR3: CASSLGGYTKLTNEKLFF; DNA: TGTGCCAGCAGCTTAGGGGGGTACACCAAGCTAACTAATGAAAAACTGTTTTTT
V: TRBV29-1; J: TRBJ1-2; D: -; size: many; CDR3: CSVEEVSGYTF; DNA: TGCAGCGTTGAAGAGGTGTCAGGCTACACCTTC
V: TRBV4-3; J: TRBJ2-7; D: -; size: many; CDR3: CASSQFNGYEQYF; DNA: TGCGCCAGCAGCCAATTTAACGGCTACGAGCAGTACTTC
V: TRBV2; J: TRBJ2-7; D: TRBD2; size: -; CDR3: CAGSVFASGSGYEQYF; DNA: TGTGCCGGCAGTGTTTTTGCTAGCGGGAGTGGCTACGAGCAGTACTTC
V: TRBV7-9; J: TRBJ2-7; D: TRBD1; size: -; CDR3: CASSSGQDLSYEQYF; DNA: TGTGCCAGCAGCTCCGGACAGGACCTCTCCTACGAGCAGTACTTC
V: TRBV13; J: TRBJ2-3; D: -; size: many; CDR3: CASSSRTDAGTDTQYF; DNA: TGTGCCAGCAGCTCCCGGACAGACGCGGGCACAGATACGCAGTATTTT
V: TRBV4-1; J: TRBJ1-3; D: -; size: -; CDR3: CASSPVGGSGNTIYF; DNA: TGCGCCAGCAGCCCGGTTGGTGGGTCTGGAAACACCATATATTTT
V: TRBV10-2; J: TRBJ1-2; D: -; size: -; CDR3: CASFDRRSYTF; DNA: TGCGCCAGCTTTGATCGTCGGAGCTACACCTTC
V: TRBV19; J: TRBJ2-5; D: TRBD2; size: -; CDR3: CASSIGLAGMETQYF; DNA: TGTGCCAGTAGTATTGGACTAGCGGGGATGGAGACCCAGTACTTC
V: TRBV28; J: TRBJ2-5; D: -; size: many; CDR3: CASSSYGGDKETQYF; DNA: TGTGCCAGCAGTAGCTACGGGGGCGACAAAGAGACCCAGTACTTC
V: TRBV29-1; J: TRBJ2-5; D: -; size: -; CDR3: CSVEDVTGILQETQYF; DNA: TGCAGCGTTGAAGATGTAACAGGGATTTTACAAGAGACCCAGTACTTC
V: TRBV29-1; J: TRBJ2-7; D: -; size: many; CDR3: CSVYQGYEQYF; DNA: TGCAGCGTTTACCAGGGGTACGAGCAGTACTTC
V: TRBV5-4; J: TRBJ2-1; D: TRBD2; size: few; CDR3: CASSLWGGMQFF; DNA: TGTGCCAGCAGCCTCTGGGGGGGGATGCAGTTCTTC
V: TRBV19; J: TRBJ2-7; D: -; size: few; CDR3: CASSPTHATVPPYEQYF; DNA: TGTGCCAGTAGTCCAACACACGCGACAGTACCTCCTTACGAGCAGTACTTC
V: TRBV7-9; J: TRBJ2-1; D: TRBD2; size: few; CDR3: CASSLAASGPGDNEQFF; DNA: TGTGCCAGCAGCTTAGCGGCTAGCGGTCCCGGGGACAATGAGCAGTTCTTC
V: TRBV7-9; J: TRBJ2-5; D: -; size: few; CDR3: CASSSRLETQYF; DNA: TGTGCCAGCAGCTCCCGTCTCGAGACCCAGTACTTC